This T cell receptor beta chain was observed in a study of blood T cells in healthy people across ages. The V end was cut by 7 bases, the J end by 1 base, with 7 bases between. CDR3 size: 12 residues. Germline V gene sequence: CDR1 WSHSY, CDR2 SAAADI. On this clonotype itself: Its antigen remains unidentified.

A J-beta primer mix and a sample-barcoded 5' primer were used in a second PCR of about 7 to 12 cycles. TCRdb recomputed calls from the 5' RACE reads with MiXCR, one row per CDR3 protein. The table records about 640,000 distinct CDR3 sequences, approximately 50% of them present only once. General study points: Diversity estimates drawn from one million T cells were deemed underestimates.

Sequencing was performed on blood. The genes are TRBV10-2 and TRBJ2-5; a weak D match, TRBD2 (5 bases). This clonotype was obtained from a man aged 60 to 75 in good health. The CDR3, as DNA: TGCGCCAGCACTAGCTTCCAAGAGACCCAGTACTTC. As protein: CASTSFQETQYF.